The entry below describes one TCR beta chain. The antigen remains unidentified. The study ran its PCR with 60 Vbeta and 13 Jbeta primers. TCRdb's table, derived via immunoSEQ multiplex PCR, lists solely in-frame clones and lacks some. The sample has 150,000 to 200,000 clones, about 80% seen once; the top ten hold about 2.2%. Unmatched junction bases numbered 5, after V lost 5 bases and J lost 0 bases. Looked up from germline, CDR1 is SGHTA and CDR2 is FQGTGA. The CDR3 consists of 16 residues. This specimen belongs to a study of cytomegalovirus exposure and HLA in healthy donors. Study-level results: Data from an earlier analysis indicated that most TCR beta V segments were productive either about 90% or about 30% of the time. Common viral pathogens were later found to be apparently linked to several of the most significant clusters.

Sequencing input: PBMCs. V gene TRBV7-3 combines with J gene TRBJ2-2, with 8 positions matching TRBD1. The source of this sequence is a woman aged 50 to 60 in good health and CMV-seronegative. DNA for the CDR3: TGTGCCAGCAGCCAGACAGGGGCGGCGAACACCGGGGAGCTGTTTTTT. Encoded protein: CASSQTGAANTGELFF.